This passage covers 27 T cell receptor beta chains from one sample sequenced in a study of blood T cell repertoires in COVID-19. Sequencing was performed with immunoSEQ multiplex PCR; in TCRdb, only in-frame clones are kept and a portion is missing. Here the sample spans a few hundred thousand clones, approximately 86% being singletons. Sequenced material: peripheral blood. The source is a man in his forties who had recovered from COVID-19.

The J gene is TRBJ2-3, the V gene TRBV7-2; 14 nucleotides agree with TRBD2. Germline CDR1 and CDR2: SGHTA and FQGNSA. The junction had 5 bases not matched to a gene; V was cut back by 11 bases and J by 4 bases. The CDR3 covers 14 residues. CDR3 sequence reads: CAGRLAGGPDTQYF. The CDR3 DNA is TGTGCCGGGCGACTAGCGGGAGGGCCAGATACGCAGTATTTT.

The chain employs TRBV9 and TRBJ2-5; TRBD1 agrees at 8 bases. The CDR3 runs to 15 residues. Losses at the gene ends were 0 bases for V and 1 base for J; bases not matched to a gene: 2. Germline CDR1 and CDR2: SGDLS and YYNGEE. CDR3 residues: CASSVVGTGQETQYF. The CDR3 DNA is TGTGCCAGCAGCGTAGTGGGGACAGGCCAAGAGACCCAGTACTTC. Supplemented by reference TRBV9 and TRBJ2-5, the full variable domain reads DSGVTQTPKHLITATGQRVTLRCSPRSGDLSVYWYQQSLDQGLQFLIQYYNGEERAKGNILERFSAQQFPDLHSELNLSSLELGDSALYFCASSVVGTGQETQYFGPGTRLLVL.

The chain combines TRBV6-2 or TRBV6-3 with TRBJ1-2, with 11 nucleotides matching TRBD1. Losses at the gene ends were 6 bases for V and 8 bases for J; bases not matched to a gene: 11. This CDR3 comprises 15 residues. Germline CDR1 is MNHEY and CDR2 is SVGEGT. For the CDR3, the DNA is TGTGCCAGCAGCCTGGACAGGGGGCGTGATAGCGGCTACACCTTC. Its protein product is CASSLDRGRDSGYTF.

The genes are TRBV5-6 and TRBJ1-1; D is possibly TRBD1 (6 bases). The CDR3 spans 17 residues. V lost 3 bases and J lost 5, with 23 bases in between. CDR1 is SGHDT and CDR2 is YYEEEE in the germline V gene. CDR3 sequence: CASSYLGGGPKRTEAFF. CDR3 bases: TGTGCCAGCAGCTATTTAGGCGGGGGGCCGAAGCGGACTGAAGCTTTCTTT.

The J gene is TRBJ2-1, the V gene TRBV24-1; D unclear. CDR3 size: 12 residues. Per germline, CDR1 KGHDR and CDR2 SFDVKD. The V and J ends lost 10 bases and 0 bases respectively, with 6 bases between them. CDR3 bases: TGTGCCACTCTTAGCTCCTACAATGAGCAGTTCTTC. This translates into CATLSSYNEQFF.

The chain is built from TRBV5-4 and TRBJ2-1; 9 nucleotides line up with TRBD1. V trimming: 4 bases; J trimming: 4 bases; junction bases outside the gene matches: 9. From germline, CDR1 is SGHNT and CDR2 YYREEE (reference sequence). This CDR3 has 16 amino acids. The CDR3 DNA reads as TGTGCCAGCAGCCTCCCCAGACAGGGGGGATACAATGAGCAGTTCTTC. It yields the protein CASSLPRQGGYNEQFF. Drawing the rest from reference TRBV5-4 and TRBJ2-1, the complete variable domain is ETGVTQSPTHLIKTRGQQVTLRCSSQSGHNTVSWYQQALGQGPQFIFQYYREEENGRGNFPPRFSGLQFPNYSSELNVNALELDDSALYLCASSLPRQGGYNEQFFGPGTRLTVL.

The J gene is TRBJ2-1, the V gene TRBV5-4, with 7 nucleotides matching TRBD1. CDR1 is SGHNT, CDR2 YYREEE, per germline (reference sequence). The ends lost 4 bases at V and 6 bases at J; junction bases unmatched: 7. The CDR3 is made up of 14 amino acids. The CDR3 is CASSPRQGPNEQFF. In DNA, the CDR3 is TGTGCCAGCAGCCCGCGACAGGGACCCAATGAGCAGTTCTTC.

This CDR3 is CATGLAYTDTQYF. The CDR3 nucleotides are TGTGCCACCGGGCTAGCGTACACAGATACGCAGTATTTT. The chain couples TRBV15 to TRBJ2-3, with D maybe TRBD2 (6 bases). The CDR3 runs 13 residues. With 8 bases removed from V and 2 bases from J, the gap between germline ends came to 11 bases. CDR1 and CDR2 from the germline V gene are LNHNV and YYDKDF (reference sequence).

The chain uses TRBV13 and TRBJ1-3; possibly TRBD1 for D (6 bases). V shed 5 bases and J shed 4 bases, with 15 bases lying between them. CDR1 and CDR2 from the germline V gene are PRHDT and FYEKMQ (reference sequence). The CDR3 consists of 15 residues. CDR3: CASSPGVLVGNTIYF. Here the CDR3 DNA reads TGTGCCAGCAGCCCAGGGGTGTTAGTGGGAAACACCATATATTTT.

This rearrangement joins TRBV9 to TRBJ2-5; 7 bases are shared with TRBD2. The CDR3 is 15 amino acids. Unmatched junction bases numbered 5, after V lost 3 bases and J lost 0 bases. CDR1 and CDR2 (germline): SGDLS, YYNGEE. In DNA, the CDR3 is TGTGCCAGCAGCGGCCTAGCGGCCTACCAAGAGACCCAGTACTTC. Protein sequence: CASSGLAAYQETQYF.

The table lists this clone with a count of one. This chain links TRBV12-5 with TRBJ1-1; possibly TRBD1 for D (6 bases). There are 12 residues in the CDR3. Germline assignment: CDR1 LGHNT and CDR2 FRNRAP. V gave up 5 bases and J gave up 5 bases, with 9 bases separating them. CDR3: CASGPGVTEAFF. The CDR3 nucleotides read TGTGCTAGTGGTCCAGGGGTTACTGAAGCTTTCTTT.

This clone appeared a few times. CDR3 nucleotide sequence: TGTGCCAGTAACAGGTCGGGTAATTCACCCCTCCACTTT. Translation gives CASNRSGNSPLHF. The chain recombines TRBV28 with TRBJ1-6; a possible D gene is TRBD1 (5 bases). Trimming took off 9 bases at V and 6 bases at J, with 12 bases between the two ends. Germline CDR1 reads MDHEN; CDR2 reads SYDVKM. This CDR3 has 13 residues.

The genes are TRBV25-1 and TRBJ2-5, with D perhaps TRBD2 (5 bases). V dropped 3 bases and J dropped 5 bases, with 13 bases sitting between them. Germline CDR1 is MGHDK and CDR2 is SYGVNS. This CDR3 spans 14 amino acids. The CDR3: CASSDIKGEETQYF. The CDR3 region has the DNA TGTGCCAGCAGTGATATTAAGGGAGAGGAGACCCAGTACTTC. The full variable domain, in which reference TRBV25-1 and TRBJ2-5 provide the parts outside the CDR3, is EADIYQTPRYLVIGTGKKITLECSQTMGHDKMYWYQQDPGMELHLIHYSYGVNSTEKGDLSSESTVSRIRTEHFPLTLESARPSHTSQYLCASSDIKGEETQYFGPGTRLLVL.

The V call is TRBV7-8, the J call TRBJ2-7; D is possibly TRBD2 (5 bases). The CDR3 spans 15 residues. V was trimmed by 1 base and J by 3 bases, leaving 13 bases between them. Germline-derived CDR1 and CDR2 are SGHVS and FQNEAQ. The CDR3 nucleotides are TGTGCCAGCAGCTTAGTCCGGGGATTCAACTACGAGCAGTACTTC. It yields the protein CASSLVRGFNYEQYF.

The chain is built from TRBV6-6 and TRBJ1-5; D is possibly TRBD1 (6 bases). The CDR3 length is 15 residues. Between the trimmed V and J ends, which lost 2 bases and 7 bases, there was a span of 15 bases. Germline V gene sequence: CDR1 MNHNY, CDR2 SVGAGI (reference sequence). CDR3 protein: CASSYPRGGGQPQHF. As DNA, the CDR3 is TGTGCCAGCAGTTACCCCAGGGGTGGCGGGCAGCCCCAGCATTTT.

CDR3 residues: CASSGTDSYEQYF. CDR3 in DNA: TGTGCCAGTAGTGGGACAGACTCCTACGAGCAGTACTTC. The rearrangement joins TRBV19 to TRBJ2-7; TRBD1 matches 7 bases. Germline trimming cut 5 bases from V and 0 bases from J; bases unmatched to any gene: 1. This CDR3 has 13 amino acids. Germline lookup yields CDR1 LNHDA and CDR2 SQIVND (reference sequence).

This clone has only one observation. This sequence joins TRBV30 and TRBJ1-5; 11 bases map to TRBD1. The CDR3 sequence is 13 residues long. V gave up 6 bases and J gave up 6 bases; unmatched junction bases: 4. Germline CDR1 reads GTSNPN; CDR2 reads SVGIG (reference sequence). CDR3 sequence: CACTGTGGQPQHF. The CDR3 DNA reads as TGTGCCTGTACTGGGACAGGGGGTCAGCCCCAGCATTTT.

As concerns this clone: A read error may produce the germline difference seen at one junction end. The CDR3: CATRRGPGQGNTGELFF. The CDR3 bases are TGTGCCACCAGAAGAGGGCCGGGACAGGGGAACACCGGGGAGCTGTTTTTT. J is TRBJ2-2 and V is TRBV15; TRBD1 agrees at 9 bases. Germline lookup yields CDR1 LNHNV and CDR2 YYDKDF (reference sequence). CDR3 length: 17 amino acids. Full variable domain (remainder filled in from reference TRBV15 and TRBJ2-2): DAMVIQNPRYQVTQFGKPVTLSCSQTLNHNVMYWYQQKSSQAPKLLFHYYDKDFNNEADTPDNFQSRRPNTSFCFLDIRSPGLGDTAMYLCATRRGPGQGNTGELFFGEGSRLTVL.

The chain's CDR3 is CASSLAGGLREQYF. The CDR3 DNA sequence: TGTGCCAGCAGCTTAGCGGGAGGGCTCCGCGAGCAGTACTTC. The gene calls are TRBV5-4 and TRBJ2-7, with 10 positions matching TRBD2. Losses at the gene ends were 2 bases for V and 6 bases for J; bases not matched to a gene: 5. CDR3 length: 14 amino acids. Germline CDR1 SGHNT, CDR2 YYREEE (reference sequence).

This clone was seen more than once but under ten times. This chain joins TRBV9 and TRBJ2-1, with TRBD2 matching over 10 bases. The junction had 7 bases not matched to a gene; V was cut back by 4 bases and J by 9 bases. This CDR3 comprises 14 residues. The germline V gene has CDR1 SGDLS and CDR2 YYNGEE. The CDR3 DNA reads as TGTGCCAGCAGCCCAAAGGCTAGCGGGGGTGAGCAGTTCTTC. Translation: CASSPKASGGEQFF. Full variable domain (outside the CDR3, taken from reference TRBV9 and TRBJ2-1): DSGVTQTPKHLITATGQRVTLRCSPRSGDLSVYWYQQSLDQGLQFLIQYYNGEERAKGNILERFSAQQFPDLHSELNLSSLELGDSALYFCASSPKASGGEQFFGPGTRLTVL.

The chain employs TRBV10-1 and TRBJ2-7; D is perhaps TRBD2 (7 bases). CDR3 length equals 14 residues. Germline loops: CDR1 WNHNN, CDR2 SYGVQD (reference sequence). V was trimmed by 6 bases and J by 0 bases, leaving 12 bases between them. The CDR3 protein is CASRRGGSSYEQYF. CDR3 nucleotides: TGCGCCAGCAGACGCGGGGGCAGCTCCTACGAGCAGTACTTC.

The chain carries TRBV5-4 and TRBJ2-7; D remains ambiguous. V was shortened by 0 bases and J by 2 bases, with 12 bases between the two germline ends. CDR3 length: 15 amino acids. Germline V gene sequence: CDR1 SGHNT, CDR2 YYREEE (reference sequence). As DNA, the CDR3 is TGTGCCAGCAGCTTGGGGGCCATCAGACCCTACGAGCAGTACTTC. This sequence encodes CASSLGAIRPYEQYF. The complete variable domain, with remaining parts taken from reference TRBV5-4 and TRBJ2-7, reads ETGVTQSPTHLIKTRGQQVTLRCSSQSGHNTVSWYQQALGQGPQFIFQYYREEENGRGNFPPRFSGLQFPNYSSELNVNALELDDSALYLCASSLGAIRPYEQYFGPGTRLTVT.

This chain joins TRBV7-9 and TRBJ1-3, with 7 bases that match TRBD1. V lost 5 bases to trimming and J lost 4 bases; unmatched junction nucleotides: 14. CDR3 length: 17 amino acids. Germline lookup yields CDR1 SEHNR and CDR2 FQNEAQ (reference sequence). For the CDR3, the DNA is TGTGCCAGCAGCCCCAAGGGAGAAAGGGGGCAAGGAAACACCATATATTTT. Its protein product is CASSPKGERGQGNTIYF.

CDR3 nucleotides: TGTGCCAGTAGTATGTCGGGACAGGGAGGAAGTCAGGCCGAAAAACTGTTTTTT. Its translation is CASSMSGQGGSQAEKLFF. The chain uses TRBV19 and TRBJ1-4; TRBD1 aligns across 9 bases. The V gene end was trimmed by 3 bases and the J gene end by 8 bases; junction bases not matched to a gene: 16. From germline, CDR1 is LNHDA and CDR2 SQIVND (reference sequence). The CDR3 is 18 amino acids.

V usage is TRBV7-9 and J usage is TRBJ2-7, with D perhaps matching TRBD2 (5 bases). The CDR3 covers 13 residues. The germline CDR1 and CDR2 sequences are SEHNR and FQNEAQ (reference sequence). Deletions cut 5 bases from V and 3 bases from J, with 11 bases between. The CDR3, as DNA: TGTGCCAGCAGCCTAATGGGGAGCTACGAGCAGTACTTC. It specifies CASSLMGSYEQYF.

The chain joins TRBV19 to TRBJ1-1; 9 nucleotides agree with TRBD1. The CDR3 is made up of 14 amino acids. V was pared by 6 bases and J by 6 bases, with 8 bases of the junction left unmatched. From germline, CDR1 is LNHDA and CDR2 SQIVND (reference sequence). This chain's CDR3 is CASRADRGLPEAFF. The CDR3 nucleotides are TGTGCCAGTAGAGCTGACAGGGGGTTGCCTGAAGCTTTCTTT.

This chain uses TRBV4-3 with TRBJ2-3, with TRBD1 as a possible D gene (6 bases). CDR1 and CDR2 from the germline V gene are LGHNA and YSLEER. The CDR3 is made up of 16 amino acids. The germline V and J ends were trimmed by 2 bases and 0 bases, with 12 bases remaining between them. For the CDR3, the DNA is TGCGCCAGCAGCCAATCCAGGGGAATAAGCACAGATACGCAGTATTTT. This encodes CASSQSRGISTDTQYF.